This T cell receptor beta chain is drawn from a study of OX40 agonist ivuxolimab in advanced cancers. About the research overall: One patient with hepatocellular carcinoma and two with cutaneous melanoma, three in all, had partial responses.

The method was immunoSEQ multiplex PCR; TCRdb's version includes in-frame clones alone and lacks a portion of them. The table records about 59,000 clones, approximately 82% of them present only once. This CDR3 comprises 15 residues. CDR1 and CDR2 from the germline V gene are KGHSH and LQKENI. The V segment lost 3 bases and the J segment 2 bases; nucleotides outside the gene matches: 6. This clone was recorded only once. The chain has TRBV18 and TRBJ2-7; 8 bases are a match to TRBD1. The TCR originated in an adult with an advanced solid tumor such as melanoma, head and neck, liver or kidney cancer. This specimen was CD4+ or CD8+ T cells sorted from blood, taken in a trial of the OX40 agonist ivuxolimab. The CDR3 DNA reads TGTGCCAGCTCACCCGGGACAGGATCTACCTACGAGCAGTACTTC. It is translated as CASSPGTGSTYEQYF.